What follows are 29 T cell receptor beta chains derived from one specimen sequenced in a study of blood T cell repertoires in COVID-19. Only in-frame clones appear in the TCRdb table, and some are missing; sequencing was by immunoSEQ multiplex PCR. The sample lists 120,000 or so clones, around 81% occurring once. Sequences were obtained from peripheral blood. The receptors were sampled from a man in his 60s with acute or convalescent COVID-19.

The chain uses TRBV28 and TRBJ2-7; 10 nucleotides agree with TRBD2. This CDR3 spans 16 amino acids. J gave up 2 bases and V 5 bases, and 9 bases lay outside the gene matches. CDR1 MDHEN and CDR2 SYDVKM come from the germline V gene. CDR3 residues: CASSAPGLAGAYEQYF. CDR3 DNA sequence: TGTGCCAGCAGTGCCCCAGGGCTAGCGGGGGCCTACGAGCAGTACTTC.

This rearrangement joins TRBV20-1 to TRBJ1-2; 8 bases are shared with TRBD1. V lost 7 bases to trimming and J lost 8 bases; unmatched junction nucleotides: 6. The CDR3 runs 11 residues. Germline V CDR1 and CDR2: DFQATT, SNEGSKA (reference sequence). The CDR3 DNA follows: TGCAGTGTGGACAGGGCGGGCGGCTACACCTTC. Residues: CSVDRAGGYTF.

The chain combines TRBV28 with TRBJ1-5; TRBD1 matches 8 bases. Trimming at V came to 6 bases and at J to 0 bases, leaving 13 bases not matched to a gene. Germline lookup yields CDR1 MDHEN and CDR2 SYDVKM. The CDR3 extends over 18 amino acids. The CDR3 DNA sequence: TGTGCCAGCAGATCCGACAGGGGTTCGACCTATAGCAATCAGCCCCAGCATTTT. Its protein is CASRSDRGSTYSNQPQHF.

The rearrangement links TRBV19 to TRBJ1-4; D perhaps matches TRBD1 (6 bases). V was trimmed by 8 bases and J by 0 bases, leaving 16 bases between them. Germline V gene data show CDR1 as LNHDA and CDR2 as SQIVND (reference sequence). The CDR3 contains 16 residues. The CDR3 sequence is CASGDLRGSTNEKLFF. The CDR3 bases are TGTGCCAGTGGAGACCTCAGGGGATCAACTAATGAAAAACTGTTTTTT. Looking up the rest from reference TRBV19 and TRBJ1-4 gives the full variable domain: DGGITQSPKYLFRKEGQNVTLSCEQNLNHDAMYWYRQDPGQGLRLIYYSQIVNDFQKGDIAEGYSVSREKKESFPLTVTSAQKNPTAFYLCASGDLRGSTNEKLFFGSGTQLSVL.

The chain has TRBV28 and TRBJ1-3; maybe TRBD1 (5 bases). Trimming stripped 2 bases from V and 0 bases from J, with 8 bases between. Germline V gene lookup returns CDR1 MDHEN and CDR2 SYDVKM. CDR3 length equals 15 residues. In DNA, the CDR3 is TGTGCCAGCAGTTTACGGGGGTACTCTGGAAACACCATATATTTT. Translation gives CASSLRGYSGNTIYF.

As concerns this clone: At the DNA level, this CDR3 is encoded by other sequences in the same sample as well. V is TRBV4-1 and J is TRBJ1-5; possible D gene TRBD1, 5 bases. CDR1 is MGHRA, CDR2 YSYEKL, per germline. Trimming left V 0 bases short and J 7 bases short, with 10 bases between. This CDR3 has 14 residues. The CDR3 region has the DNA TGCGCCAGCAGCCAAGAGCAGGGTGACCAGCCCCAGCATTTT. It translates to CASSQEQGDQPQHF.

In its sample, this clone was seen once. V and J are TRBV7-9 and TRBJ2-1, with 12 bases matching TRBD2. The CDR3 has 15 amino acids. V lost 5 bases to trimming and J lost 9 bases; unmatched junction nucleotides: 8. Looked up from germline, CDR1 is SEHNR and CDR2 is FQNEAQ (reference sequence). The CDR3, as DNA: TGTGCCAGCAGCCTGACTAGCGGGAGAGTGGGTGAGCAGTTCTTC. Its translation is CASSLTSGRVGEQFF.

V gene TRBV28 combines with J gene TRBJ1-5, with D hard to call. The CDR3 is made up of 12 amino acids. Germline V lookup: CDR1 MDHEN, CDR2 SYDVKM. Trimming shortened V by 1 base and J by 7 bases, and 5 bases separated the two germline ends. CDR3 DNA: TGTGCCAGCAGTTTATATCGGCAGCCCCAGCATTTT. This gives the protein CASSLYRQPQHF.

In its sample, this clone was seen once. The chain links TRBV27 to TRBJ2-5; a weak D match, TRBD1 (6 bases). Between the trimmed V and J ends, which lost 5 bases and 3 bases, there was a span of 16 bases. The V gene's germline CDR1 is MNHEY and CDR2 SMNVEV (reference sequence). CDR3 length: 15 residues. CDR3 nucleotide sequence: TGTGCCAGCAGTCCCCAGGTGAACAGGGAAGAGACCCAGTACTTC. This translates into CASSPQVNREETQYF.

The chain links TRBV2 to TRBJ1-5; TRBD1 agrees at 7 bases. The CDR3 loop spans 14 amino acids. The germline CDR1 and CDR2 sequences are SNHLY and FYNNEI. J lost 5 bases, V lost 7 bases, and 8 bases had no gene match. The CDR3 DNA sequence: TGTGCCAGCAACCAAGGGACAGCCGATCAGCCCCAGCATTTT. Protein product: CASNQGTADQPQHF.

For the CDR3, the DNA is TGTGCCAGCAGTTATGCCGGGAACACAGATACGCAGTATTTT. This encodes CASSYAGNTDTQYF. The V gene is TRBV6-5, the J gene TRBJ2-3; D possibly corresponds to TRBD2 (5 bases). The CDR3 length is 14 residues. Trimming took off 3 bases at V and 2 bases at J, with 9 bases between the two ends. The V gene's germline CDR1 is MNHEY and CDR2 SVGAGI.

CDR3 sequence reads: CASSFGRDWQFF. The CDR3 DNA is TGTGCCAGCAGCTTCGGTCGGGACTGGCAGTTCTTC. The gene calls are TRBV7-9 and TRBJ2-1; TRBD2 might be the D (6 bases). The CDR3 runs 12 residues. V was clipped by 3 bases and J by 12 bases, with 12 bases between them. CDR1 is SEHNR, CDR2 FQNEAQ, per germline (reference sequence).

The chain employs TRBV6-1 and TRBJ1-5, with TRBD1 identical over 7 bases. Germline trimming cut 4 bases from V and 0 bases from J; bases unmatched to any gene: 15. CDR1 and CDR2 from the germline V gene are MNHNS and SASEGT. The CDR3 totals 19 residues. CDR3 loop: CASSVFIRGSADSNQPQHF. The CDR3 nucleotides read TGTGCCAGCAGTGTATTTATCAGGGGGTCAGCAGATAGCAATCAGCCCCAGCATTTT.

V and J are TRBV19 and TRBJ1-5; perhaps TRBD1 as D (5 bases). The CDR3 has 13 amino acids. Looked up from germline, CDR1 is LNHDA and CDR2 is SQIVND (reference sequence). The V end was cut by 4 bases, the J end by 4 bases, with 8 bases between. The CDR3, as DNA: TGTGCCAGTAGTACAGGGTCGAATCAGCCCCAGCATTTT. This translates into CASSTGSNQPQHF. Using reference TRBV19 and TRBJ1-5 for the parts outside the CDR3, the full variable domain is DGGITQSPKYLFRKEGQNVTLSCEQNLNHDAMYWYRQDPGQGLRLIYYSQIVNDFQKGDIAEGYSVSREKKESFPLTVTSAQKNPTAFYLCASSTGSNQPQHFGDGTRLSIL.

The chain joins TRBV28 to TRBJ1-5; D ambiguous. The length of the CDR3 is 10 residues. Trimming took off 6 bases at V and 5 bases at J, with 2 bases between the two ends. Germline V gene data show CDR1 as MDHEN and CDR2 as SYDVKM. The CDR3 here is CASSDQPQHF. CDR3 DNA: TGTGCCAGCAGCGATCAGCCCCAGCATTTT.

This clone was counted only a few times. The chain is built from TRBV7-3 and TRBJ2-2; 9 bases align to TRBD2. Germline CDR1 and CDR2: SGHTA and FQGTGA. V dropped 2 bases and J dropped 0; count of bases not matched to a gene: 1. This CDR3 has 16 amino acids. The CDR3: CASSLAGGANTGELFF. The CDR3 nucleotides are TGTGCCAGCAGCTTAGCGGGAGGGGCGAACACCGGGGAGCTGTTTTTT. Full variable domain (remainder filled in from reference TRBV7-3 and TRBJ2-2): GAGVSQTPSNKVTEKGKYVELRCDPISGHTALYWYRQSLGQGPEFLIYFQGTGAADDSGLPNDRFFAVRPEGSVSTLKIQRTERGDSAVYLCASSLAGGANTGELFFGEGSRLTVL.

The CDR3 protein is CAWSVKAGADEQYF. The CDR3 DNA follows: TGTGCCTGGAGTGTAAAGGCGGGAGCGGACGAGCAGTACTTC. The rearrangement links TRBV30 to TRBJ2-7; 7 bases line up with TRBD2. Germline V gene lookup returns CDR1 GTSNPN and CDR2 SVGIG (reference sequence). Losses at the gene ends were 0 bases for V and 5 bases for J; bases not matched to a gene: 7. This CDR3 contains 14 residues.

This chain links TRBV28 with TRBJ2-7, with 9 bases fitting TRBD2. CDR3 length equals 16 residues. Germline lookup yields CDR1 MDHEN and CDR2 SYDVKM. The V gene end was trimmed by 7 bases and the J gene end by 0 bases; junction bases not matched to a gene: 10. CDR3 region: CASNTGGRAGSYEQYF. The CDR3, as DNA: TGTGCCAGCAACACTGGCGGGAGGGCGGGCTCCTACGAGCAGTACTTC. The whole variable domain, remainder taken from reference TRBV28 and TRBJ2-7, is DVKVTQSSRYLVKRTGEKVFLECVQDMDHENMFWYRQDPGLGLRLIYFSYDVKMKEKGDIPEGYSVSREKKERFSLILESASTNQTSMYLCASNTGGRAGSYEQYFGPGTRLTVT.

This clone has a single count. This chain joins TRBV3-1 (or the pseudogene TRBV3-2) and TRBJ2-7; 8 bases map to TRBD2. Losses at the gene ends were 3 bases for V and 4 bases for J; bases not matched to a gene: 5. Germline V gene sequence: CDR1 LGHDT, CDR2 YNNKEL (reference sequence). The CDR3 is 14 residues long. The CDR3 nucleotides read TGTGCCAGCAGCCACGTAGCGGGACCTTACGAGCAGTACTTC. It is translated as CASSHVAGPYEQYF.

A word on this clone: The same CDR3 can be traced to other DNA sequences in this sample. CDR3 in amino acids: CASSSTQGAPLHF. As DNA, the CDR3 is TGTGCCAGCAGTTCCACACAGGGGGCACCCCTCCACTTT. V gene TRBV7-9 combines with J gene TRBJ1-6; 8 positions match TRBD1. CDR1 and CDR2 from the germline V gene are SEHNR and FQNEAQ (reference sequence). CDR3 length equals 13 residues. With V trimmed by 6 bases and J by 11 bases, 6 bases remained unmatched. Full variable domain (rest looked up from reference TRBV7-9 and TRBJ1-6): DTGVSQNPRHKITKRGQNVTFRCDPISEHNRLYWYRQTLGQGPEFLTYFQNEAQLEKSRLLSDRFSAERPKGSFSTLEIQRTEQGDSAMYLCASSSTQGAPLHFGNGTRLTVT.

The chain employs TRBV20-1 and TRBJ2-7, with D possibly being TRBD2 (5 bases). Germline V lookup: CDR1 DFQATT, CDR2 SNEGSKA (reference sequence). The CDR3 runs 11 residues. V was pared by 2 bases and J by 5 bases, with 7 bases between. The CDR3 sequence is CSARLAHEQYF. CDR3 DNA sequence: TGCAGTGCTAGACTAGCTCACGAGCAGTACTTC.

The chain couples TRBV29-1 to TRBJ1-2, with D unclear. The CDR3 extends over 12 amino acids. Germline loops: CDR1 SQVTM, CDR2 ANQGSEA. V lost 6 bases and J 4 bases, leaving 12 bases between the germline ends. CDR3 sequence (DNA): TGCAGCGTAGCGGACGGAACCTATGGCTACACCTTC. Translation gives CSVADGTYGYTF.

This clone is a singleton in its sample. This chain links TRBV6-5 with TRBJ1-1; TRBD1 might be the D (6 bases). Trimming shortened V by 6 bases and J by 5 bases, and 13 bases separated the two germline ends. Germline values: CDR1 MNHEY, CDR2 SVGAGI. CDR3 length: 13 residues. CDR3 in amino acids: CASSRLGATEAFF. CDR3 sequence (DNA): TGTGCCAGCAGCCGGTTGGGGGCTACTGAAGCTTTCTTT.

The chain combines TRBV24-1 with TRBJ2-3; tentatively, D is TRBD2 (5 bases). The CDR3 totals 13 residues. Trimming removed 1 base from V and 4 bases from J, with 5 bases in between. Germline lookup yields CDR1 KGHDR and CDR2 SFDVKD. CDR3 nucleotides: TGTGCCACCAGTGATTTCGGGGCAGATACGCAGTATTTT. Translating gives CATSDFGADTQYF.

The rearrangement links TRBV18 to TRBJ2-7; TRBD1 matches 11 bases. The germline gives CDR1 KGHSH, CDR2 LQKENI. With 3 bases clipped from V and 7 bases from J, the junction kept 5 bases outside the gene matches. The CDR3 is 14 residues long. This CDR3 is CASSPGQGEGEQYF. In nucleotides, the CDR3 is TGTGCCAGCTCACCGGGACAGGGGGAGGGGGAGCAGTACTTC.

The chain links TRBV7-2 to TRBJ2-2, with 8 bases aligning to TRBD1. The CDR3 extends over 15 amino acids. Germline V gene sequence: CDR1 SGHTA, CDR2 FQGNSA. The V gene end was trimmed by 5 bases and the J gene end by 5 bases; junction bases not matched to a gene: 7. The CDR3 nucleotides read TGTGCCAGCAGCGGGAGGACAGGGATGACCGGGGAGCTGTTTTTT. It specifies CASSGRTGMTGELFF.

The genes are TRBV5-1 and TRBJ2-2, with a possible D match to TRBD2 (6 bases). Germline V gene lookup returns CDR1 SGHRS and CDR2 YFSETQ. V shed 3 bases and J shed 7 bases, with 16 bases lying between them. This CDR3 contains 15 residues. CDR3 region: CASSSGLIGGGELFF. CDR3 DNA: TGCGCCAGCAGCTCTGGACTCATCGGGGGCGGGGAGCTGTTTTTT.

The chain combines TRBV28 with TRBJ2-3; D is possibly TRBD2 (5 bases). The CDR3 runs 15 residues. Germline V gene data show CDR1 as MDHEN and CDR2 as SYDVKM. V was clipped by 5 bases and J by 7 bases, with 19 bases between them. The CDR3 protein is CASSPTRGQRNTQYF. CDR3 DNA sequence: TGTGCCAGCAGTCCCACCAGAGGGCAAAGGAATACGCAGTATTTT.

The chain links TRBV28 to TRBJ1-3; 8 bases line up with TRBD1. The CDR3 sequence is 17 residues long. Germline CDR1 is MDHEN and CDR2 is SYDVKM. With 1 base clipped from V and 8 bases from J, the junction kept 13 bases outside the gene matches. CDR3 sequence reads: CASSLSSGGEQWHTIYF. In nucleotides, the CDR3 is TGTGCCAGCAGTTTATCTTCAGGGGGCGAACAGTGGCACACCATATATTTT.